These 10 T cell receptor beta chains originate from one sample sequenced in a study of regulatory T cells in long-lasting Graves disease. The sample's time point: newly diagnosed GD, antithyroid drugs for less than 3 months. Scientists built the TCR library using RNA that was extracted from PBMCs. iRepertoire HTBI primers and Arm-PCR of CDR3 regions built TCR beta libraries. MiXCR was run by TCRdb on the multiplex PCR reads, yielding one entry per CDR3 protein. Here the sample spans hundreds of thousands of distinct CDR3 sequences, around 15% being singletons. These sequences were also reported in another study, on T cells in Graves' hyperthyroidism and ophthalmopathy.

The sample consisted of peripheral blood mononuclear cells (PBMCs), taken at new diagnosis, from a patient treated with antithyroid drugs. These receptors were collected from a man aged 18 to 30 with Graves disease.

The chain recombines TRBV5-4 with TRBJ2-4; TRBD2 might be the D (6 bases). The J call may be faulty, since TRBJ2-5 better matches the DNA end. From germline, CDR1 is SGHNT and CDR2 YYREEE (reference sequence). This CDR3 has 13 amino acids. The CDR3 coding sequence is TGTGCCAGCAGCTTCGGGGGAGAAGGGACCCAGTACTTC. The encoded protein is CASSFGGEGTQYF.

This clonotype was counted only a few times. This chain links TRBV9 with TRBJ2-3; a possible D gene is TRBD2 (5 bases). V lost 3 bases and J 6 bases, leaving 11 bases between the germline ends. Germline assignment: CDR1 SGDLS and CDR2 YYNGEE. The length of the CDR3 is 13 residues. The CDR3 reads CASSEAAADTQYF. In DNA, the CDR3 is TGTGCCAGCAGCGAAGCGGCCGCCGATACGCAGTATTTT.

This chain joins TRBV4-1 and TRBJ1-1; D remains ambiguous. Per germline, CDR1 MGHRA and CDR2 YSYEKL. The CDR3 totals 14 residues. V was pared by 4 bases and J by 3 bases, with 12 bases between. Here the CDR3 reads CASSRSPQDTEAFF. The CDR3 DNA sequence: TGCGCCAGCAGCCGGTCCCCCCAGGACACTGAAGCTTTCTTT.

This clonotype was recorded at least ten times. The chain is built from TRBV12-3 or TRBV12-4 and TRBJ2-5, with TRBD1 matching 7 bases. The CDR3 is made up of 15 amino acids. J was trimmed by 5 bases and V by 7 bases; bases with no gene match: 13. As DNA, the CDR3 is TGTGCCAGCAACGATCCCGGACAGGCGGTGGAGACCCAGTACTTC. The encoded protein is CASNDPGQAVETQYF.

This clonotype was recorded many times. The chain recombines TRBV12-3 or TRBV12-4 with TRBJ2-7; D is ambiguous. V was trimmed by 3 bases and J by 6 bases, leaving 6 bases between them. There are 11 residues in the CDR3. CDR3 region: CASSFSSEQYF. The CDR3 nucleotides are TGTGCCAGCAGTTTTAGTAGCGAGCAGTACTTC.

This clonotype was seen many times. The J gene is TRBJ1-1, the V gene TRBV30, with 8 bases aligning to TRBD1. V trimming: 1 base; J trimming: 0 bases; junction bases outside the gene matches: 10. Germline CDR1 GTSNPN, CDR2 SVGIG (reference sequence). The CDR3 is 17 amino acids. The CDR3 DNA reads TGTGCCTGGAGTGAGACAGGGGTCAACCAATTGAACACTGAAGCTTTCTTT. This gives the protein CAWSETGVNQLNTEAFF.

The J gene is TRBJ2-7, the V gene TRBV28; possibly TRBD2 for D (5 bases). CDR1 is MDHEN and CDR2 is SYDVKM in the germline V gene. Trimming removed 6 bases from V and 0 bases from J, with 18 bases in between. The CDR3 runs to 16 residues. The CDR3 DNA reads TGTGCCAGCAGCAAGAACGCCAGGAGGAGCTCCTACGAGCAGTACTTC. Translating gives CASSKNARRSSYEQYF.

With regard to this clonotype: A junction end diverges from the germline sequence, so it may reflect a read error. The chain combines TRBV2 with TRBJ1-1, with D maybe TRBD1 (5 bases). From germline, CDR1 is SNHLY and CDR2 FYNNEI. The CDR3 has 12 amino acids. The CDR3 protein is CTSSVGGTEAFF. The CDR3, as DNA: TGTACCAGCAGTGTTGGGGGGACTGAAGCTTTCTTT.

The chain employs TRBV2 and TRBJ2-3; 9 positions agree with TRBD2. The CDR3 sequence is 14 residues long. The germline V gene encodes CDR1 SNHLY and CDR2 FYNNEI. J was trimmed by 5 bases and V by 6 bases; bases with no gene match: 6. The CDR3 nucleotides are TGTGCCAGCAGACTTAGCGGGAGTATAGATACGCAGTATTTT. Protein product: CASRLSGSIDTQYF.

This clonotype was picked up a small number of times. Being one base from a much bigger clone, this may be a read error. The chain is built from TRBV12-3 or TRBV12-4 and TRBJ2-7; D unresolved. The CDR3 loop spans 13 amino acids. V was pared by 3 bases and J by 7 bases, with 13 bases between. CDR3 sequence: CASSFLDLAEQYF. CDR3 nucleotide sequence: TGTGCCAGCAGTTTTCTAGACCTGGCTGAGCAGTACTTC.